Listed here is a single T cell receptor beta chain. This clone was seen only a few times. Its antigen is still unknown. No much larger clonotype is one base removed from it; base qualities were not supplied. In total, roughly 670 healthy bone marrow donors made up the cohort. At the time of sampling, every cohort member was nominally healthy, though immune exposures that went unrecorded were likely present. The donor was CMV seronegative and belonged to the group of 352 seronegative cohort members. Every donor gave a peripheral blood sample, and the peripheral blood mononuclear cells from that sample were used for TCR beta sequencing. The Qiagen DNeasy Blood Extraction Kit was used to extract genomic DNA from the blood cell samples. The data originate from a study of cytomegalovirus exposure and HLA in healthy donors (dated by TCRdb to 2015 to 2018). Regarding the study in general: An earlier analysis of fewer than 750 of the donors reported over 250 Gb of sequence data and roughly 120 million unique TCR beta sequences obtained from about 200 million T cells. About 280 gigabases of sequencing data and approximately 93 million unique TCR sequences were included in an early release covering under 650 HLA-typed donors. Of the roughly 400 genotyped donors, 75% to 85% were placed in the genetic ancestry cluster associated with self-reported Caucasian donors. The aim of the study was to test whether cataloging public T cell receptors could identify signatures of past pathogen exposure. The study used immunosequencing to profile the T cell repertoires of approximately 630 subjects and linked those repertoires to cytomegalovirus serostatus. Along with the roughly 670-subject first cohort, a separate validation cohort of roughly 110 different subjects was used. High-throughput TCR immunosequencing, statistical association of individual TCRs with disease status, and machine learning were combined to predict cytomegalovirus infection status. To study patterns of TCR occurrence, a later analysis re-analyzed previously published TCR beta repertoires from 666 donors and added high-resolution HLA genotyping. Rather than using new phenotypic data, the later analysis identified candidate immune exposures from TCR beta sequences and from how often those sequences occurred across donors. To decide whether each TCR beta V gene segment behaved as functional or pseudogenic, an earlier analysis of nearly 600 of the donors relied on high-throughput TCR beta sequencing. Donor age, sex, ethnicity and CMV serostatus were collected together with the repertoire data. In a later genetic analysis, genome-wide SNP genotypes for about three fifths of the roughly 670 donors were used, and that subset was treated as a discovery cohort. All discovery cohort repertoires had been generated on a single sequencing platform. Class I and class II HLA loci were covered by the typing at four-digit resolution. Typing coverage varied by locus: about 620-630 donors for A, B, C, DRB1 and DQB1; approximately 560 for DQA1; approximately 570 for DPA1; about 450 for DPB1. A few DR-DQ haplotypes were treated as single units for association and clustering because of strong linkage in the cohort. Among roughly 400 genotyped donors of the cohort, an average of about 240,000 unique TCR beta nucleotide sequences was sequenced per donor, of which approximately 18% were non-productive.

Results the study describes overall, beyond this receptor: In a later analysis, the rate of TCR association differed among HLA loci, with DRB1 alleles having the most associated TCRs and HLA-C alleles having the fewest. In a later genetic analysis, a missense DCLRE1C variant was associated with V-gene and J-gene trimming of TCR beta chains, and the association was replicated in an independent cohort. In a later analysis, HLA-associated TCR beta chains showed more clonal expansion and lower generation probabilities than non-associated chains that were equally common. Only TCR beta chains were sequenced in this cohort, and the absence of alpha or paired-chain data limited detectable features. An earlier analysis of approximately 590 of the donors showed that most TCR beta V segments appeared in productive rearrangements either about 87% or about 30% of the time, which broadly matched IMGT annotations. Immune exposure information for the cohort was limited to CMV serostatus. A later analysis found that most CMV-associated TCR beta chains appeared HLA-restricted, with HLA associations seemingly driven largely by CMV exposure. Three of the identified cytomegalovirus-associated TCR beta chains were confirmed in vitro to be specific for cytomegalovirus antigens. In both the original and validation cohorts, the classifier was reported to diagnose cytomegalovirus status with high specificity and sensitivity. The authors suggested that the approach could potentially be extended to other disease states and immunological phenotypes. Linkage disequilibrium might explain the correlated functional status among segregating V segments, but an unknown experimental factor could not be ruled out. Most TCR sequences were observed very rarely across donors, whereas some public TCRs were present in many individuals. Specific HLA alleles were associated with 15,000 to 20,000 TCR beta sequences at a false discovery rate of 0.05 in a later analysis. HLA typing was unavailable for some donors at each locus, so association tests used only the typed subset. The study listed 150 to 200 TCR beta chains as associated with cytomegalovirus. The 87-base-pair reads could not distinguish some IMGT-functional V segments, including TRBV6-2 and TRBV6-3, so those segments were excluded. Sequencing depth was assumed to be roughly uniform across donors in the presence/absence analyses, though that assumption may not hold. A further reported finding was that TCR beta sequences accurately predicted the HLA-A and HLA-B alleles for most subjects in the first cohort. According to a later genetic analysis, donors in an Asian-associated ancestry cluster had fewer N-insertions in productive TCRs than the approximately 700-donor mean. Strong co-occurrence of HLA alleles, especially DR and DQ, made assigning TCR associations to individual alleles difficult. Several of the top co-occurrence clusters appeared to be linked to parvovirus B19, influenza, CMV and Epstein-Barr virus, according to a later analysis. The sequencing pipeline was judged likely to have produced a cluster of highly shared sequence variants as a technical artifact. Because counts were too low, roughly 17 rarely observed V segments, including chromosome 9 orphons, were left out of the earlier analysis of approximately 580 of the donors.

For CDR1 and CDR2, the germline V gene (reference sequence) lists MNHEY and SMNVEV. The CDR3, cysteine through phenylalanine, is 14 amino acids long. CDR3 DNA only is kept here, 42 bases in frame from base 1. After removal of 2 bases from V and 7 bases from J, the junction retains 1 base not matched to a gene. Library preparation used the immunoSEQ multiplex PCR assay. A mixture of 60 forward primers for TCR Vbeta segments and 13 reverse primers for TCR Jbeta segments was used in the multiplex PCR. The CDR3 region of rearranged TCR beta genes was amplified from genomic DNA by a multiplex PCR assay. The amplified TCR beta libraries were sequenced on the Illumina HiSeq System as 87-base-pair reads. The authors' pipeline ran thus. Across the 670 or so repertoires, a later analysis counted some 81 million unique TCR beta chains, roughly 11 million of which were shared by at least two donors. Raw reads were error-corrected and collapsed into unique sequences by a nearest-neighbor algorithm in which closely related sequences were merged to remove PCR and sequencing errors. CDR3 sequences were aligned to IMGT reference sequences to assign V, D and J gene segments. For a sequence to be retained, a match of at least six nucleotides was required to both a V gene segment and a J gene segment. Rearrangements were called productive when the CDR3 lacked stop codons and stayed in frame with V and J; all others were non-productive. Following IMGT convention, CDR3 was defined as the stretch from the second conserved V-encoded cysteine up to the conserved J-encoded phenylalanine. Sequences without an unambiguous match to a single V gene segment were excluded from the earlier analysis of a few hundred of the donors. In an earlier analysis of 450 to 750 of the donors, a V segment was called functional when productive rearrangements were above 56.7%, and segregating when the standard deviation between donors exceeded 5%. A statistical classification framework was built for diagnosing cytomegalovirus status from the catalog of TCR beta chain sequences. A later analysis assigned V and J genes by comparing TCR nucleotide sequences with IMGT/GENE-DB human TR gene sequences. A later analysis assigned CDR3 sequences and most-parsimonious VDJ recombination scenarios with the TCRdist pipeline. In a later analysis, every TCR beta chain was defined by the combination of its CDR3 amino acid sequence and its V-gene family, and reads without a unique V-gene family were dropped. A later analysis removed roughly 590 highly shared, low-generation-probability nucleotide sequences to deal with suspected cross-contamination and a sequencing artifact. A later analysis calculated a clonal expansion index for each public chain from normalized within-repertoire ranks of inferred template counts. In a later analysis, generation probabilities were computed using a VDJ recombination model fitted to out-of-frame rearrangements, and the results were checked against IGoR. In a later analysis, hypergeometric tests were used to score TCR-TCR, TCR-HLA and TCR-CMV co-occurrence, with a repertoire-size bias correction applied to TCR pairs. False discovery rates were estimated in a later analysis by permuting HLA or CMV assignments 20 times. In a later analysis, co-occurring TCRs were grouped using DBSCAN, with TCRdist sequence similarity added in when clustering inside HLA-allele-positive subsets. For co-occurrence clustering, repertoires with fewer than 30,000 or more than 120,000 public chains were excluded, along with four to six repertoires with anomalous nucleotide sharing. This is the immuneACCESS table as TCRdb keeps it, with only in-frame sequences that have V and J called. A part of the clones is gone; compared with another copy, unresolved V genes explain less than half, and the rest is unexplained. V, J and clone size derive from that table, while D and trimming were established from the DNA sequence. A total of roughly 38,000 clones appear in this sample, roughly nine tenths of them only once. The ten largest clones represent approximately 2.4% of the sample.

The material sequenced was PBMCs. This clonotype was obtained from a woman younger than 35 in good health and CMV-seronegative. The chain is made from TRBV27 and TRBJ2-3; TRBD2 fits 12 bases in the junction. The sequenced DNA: TGTGCCAGCAGTTTACTAGCGGGAGGGAATACGCAGTATTTT. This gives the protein CASSLLAGGNTQYF.